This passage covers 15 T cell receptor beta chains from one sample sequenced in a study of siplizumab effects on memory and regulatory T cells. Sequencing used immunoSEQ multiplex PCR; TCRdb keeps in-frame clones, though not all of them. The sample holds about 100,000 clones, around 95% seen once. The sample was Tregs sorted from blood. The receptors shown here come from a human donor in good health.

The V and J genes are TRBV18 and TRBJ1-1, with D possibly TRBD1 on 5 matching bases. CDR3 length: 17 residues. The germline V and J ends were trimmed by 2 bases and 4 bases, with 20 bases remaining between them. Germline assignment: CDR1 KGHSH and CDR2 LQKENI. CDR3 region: CASSPESGLIMGTEAFF. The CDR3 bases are TGTGCCAGCTCACCAGAGTCAGGGTTAATTATGGGCACTGAAGCTTTCTTT.

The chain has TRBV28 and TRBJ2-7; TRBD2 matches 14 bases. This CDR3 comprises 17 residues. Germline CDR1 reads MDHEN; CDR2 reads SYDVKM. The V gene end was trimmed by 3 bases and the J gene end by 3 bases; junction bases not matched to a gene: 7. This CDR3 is CASSLTSGRARIYEQYF. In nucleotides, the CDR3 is TGTGCCAGCAGTTTGACTAGCGGGAGGGCCAGGATCTACGAGCAGTACTTC.

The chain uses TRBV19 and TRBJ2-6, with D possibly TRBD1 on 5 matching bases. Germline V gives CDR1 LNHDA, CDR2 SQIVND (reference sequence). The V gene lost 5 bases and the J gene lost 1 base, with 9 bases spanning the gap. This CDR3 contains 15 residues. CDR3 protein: CASSYYRSGANVLTF. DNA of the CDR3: TGTGCCAGTAGTTATTACAGGTCTGGGGCCAACGTCCTGACTTTC.

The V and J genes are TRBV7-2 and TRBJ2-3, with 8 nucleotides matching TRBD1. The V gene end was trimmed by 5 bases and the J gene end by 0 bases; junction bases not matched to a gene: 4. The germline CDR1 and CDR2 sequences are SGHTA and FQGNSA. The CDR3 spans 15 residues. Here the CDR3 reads CASSPDRVSTDTQYF. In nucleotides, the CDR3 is TGTGCCAGCAGCCCGGACAGGGTCAGCACAGATACGCAGTATTTT.

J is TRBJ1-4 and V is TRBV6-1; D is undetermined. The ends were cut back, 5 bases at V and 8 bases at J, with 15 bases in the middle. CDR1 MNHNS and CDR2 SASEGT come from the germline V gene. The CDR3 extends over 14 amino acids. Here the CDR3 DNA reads TGTGCCAGCAGTATTTGGGGTTATGGGGAAAAACTGTTTTTT. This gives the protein CASSIWGYGEKLFF.

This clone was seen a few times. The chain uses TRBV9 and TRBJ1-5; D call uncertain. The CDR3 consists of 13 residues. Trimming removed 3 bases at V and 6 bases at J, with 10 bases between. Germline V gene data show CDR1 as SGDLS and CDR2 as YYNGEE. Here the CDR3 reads CASSADWGQPQHF. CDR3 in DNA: TGTGCCAGCAGCGCCGACTGGGGTCAGCCCCAGCATTTT.

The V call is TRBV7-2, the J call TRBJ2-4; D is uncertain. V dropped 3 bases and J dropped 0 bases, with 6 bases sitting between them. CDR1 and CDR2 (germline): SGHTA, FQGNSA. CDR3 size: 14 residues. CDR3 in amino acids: CASSFLLAKNIQYF. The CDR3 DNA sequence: TGTGCCAGCAGCTTCTTACTAGCCAAAAACATTCAGTACTTC.

CDR3 in amino acids: CASSILGGDTQYF. For the CDR3, the DNA is TGTGCCAGTAGTATTTTGGGTGGAGATACGCAGTATTTT. J is TRBJ2-3 and V is TRBV19; D remains ambiguous. Trimming removed 3 bases from V and 5 bases from J, with 9 bases in between. The germline CDR1 and CDR2 sequences are LNHDA and SQIVND (reference sequence). The CDR3 is 13 residues long.

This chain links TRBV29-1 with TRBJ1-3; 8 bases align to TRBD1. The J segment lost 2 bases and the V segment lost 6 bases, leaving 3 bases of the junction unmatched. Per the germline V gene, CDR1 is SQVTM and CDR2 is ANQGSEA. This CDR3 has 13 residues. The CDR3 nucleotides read TGCAGCGTGGAGGACAGGGCTGGAAACACCATATATTTT. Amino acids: CSVEDRAGNTIYF.

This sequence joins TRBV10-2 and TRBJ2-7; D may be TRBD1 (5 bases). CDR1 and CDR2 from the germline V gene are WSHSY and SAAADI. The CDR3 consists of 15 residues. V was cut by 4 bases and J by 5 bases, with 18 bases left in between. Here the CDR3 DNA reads TGCGCCAGCAGTGGATCAGGGTTTGCCGTCCACGAGCAGTACTTC. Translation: CASSGSGFAVHEQYF.

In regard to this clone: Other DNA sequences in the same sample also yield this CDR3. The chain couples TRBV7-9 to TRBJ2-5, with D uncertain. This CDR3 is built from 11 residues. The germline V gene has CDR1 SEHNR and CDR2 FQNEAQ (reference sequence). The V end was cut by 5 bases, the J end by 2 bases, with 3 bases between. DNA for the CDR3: TGTGCCAGCAGCCCTCAAGAGACCCAGTACTTC. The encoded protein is CASSPQETQYF.

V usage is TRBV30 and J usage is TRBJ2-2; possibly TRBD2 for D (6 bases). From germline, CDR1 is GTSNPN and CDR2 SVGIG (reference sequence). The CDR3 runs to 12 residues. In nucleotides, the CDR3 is TGTGGCGGGAATACGAACACCGGGGAGCTGTTTTTT. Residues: CGGNTNTGELFF. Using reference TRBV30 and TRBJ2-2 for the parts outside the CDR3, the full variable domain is SQTIHQWPATLVQPVGSPLSLECTVEGTSNPNLYWYRQAAGRGLQLLFYSVGIGQISSEVPQNLSASRPQDRQFILSSKKLLLSDSGFYLCGGNTNTGELFFGEGSRLTVL.

The CDR3 protein is CASSLVRGGTQHF. The CDR3 DNA follows: TGCGCCAGCAGCTTGGTCCGGGGGGGGACCCAGCATTTT. The V gene is TRBV5-1, the J gene TRBJ1-5; D possibly corresponds to TRBD1 (5 bases). Germline V gene lookup returns CDR1 SGHRS and CDR2 YFSETQ. The CDR3 covers 13 residues. With 0 bases removed from V and 11 bases from J, the gap between germline ends came to 12 bases.

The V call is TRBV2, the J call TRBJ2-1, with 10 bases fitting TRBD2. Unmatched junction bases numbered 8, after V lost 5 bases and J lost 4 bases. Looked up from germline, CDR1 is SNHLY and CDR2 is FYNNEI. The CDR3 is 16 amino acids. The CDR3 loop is CASSRLSGRVYNEQFF. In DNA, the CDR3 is TGTGCCAGCAGTCGGTTAAGCGGGAGGGTATACAATGAGCAGTTCTTC.

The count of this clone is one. The CDR3 nucleotides are TGCGCCAGCAGCTTGGTCACTAATGAAAAACTGTTTTTT. Its translation is CASSLVTNEKLFF. The chain links TRBV5-1 to TRBJ1-4; D is unresolved. The CDR3 contains 13 residues. Germline loops: CDR1 SGHRS, CDR2 YFSETQ. The V gene lost 0 bases and the J gene lost 2 bases, with 2 bases spanning the gap.